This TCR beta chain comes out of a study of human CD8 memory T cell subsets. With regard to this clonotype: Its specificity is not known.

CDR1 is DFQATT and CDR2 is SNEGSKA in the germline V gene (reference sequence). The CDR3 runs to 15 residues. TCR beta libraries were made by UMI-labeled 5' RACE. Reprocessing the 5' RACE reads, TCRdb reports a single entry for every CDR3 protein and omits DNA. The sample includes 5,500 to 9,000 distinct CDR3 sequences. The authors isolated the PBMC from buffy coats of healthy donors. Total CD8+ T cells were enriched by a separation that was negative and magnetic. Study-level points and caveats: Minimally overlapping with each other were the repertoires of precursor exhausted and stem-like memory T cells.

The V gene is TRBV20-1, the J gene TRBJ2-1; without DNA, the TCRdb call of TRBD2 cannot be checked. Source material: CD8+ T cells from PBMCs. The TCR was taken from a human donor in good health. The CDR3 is CSARSLAGLKDEQFF.